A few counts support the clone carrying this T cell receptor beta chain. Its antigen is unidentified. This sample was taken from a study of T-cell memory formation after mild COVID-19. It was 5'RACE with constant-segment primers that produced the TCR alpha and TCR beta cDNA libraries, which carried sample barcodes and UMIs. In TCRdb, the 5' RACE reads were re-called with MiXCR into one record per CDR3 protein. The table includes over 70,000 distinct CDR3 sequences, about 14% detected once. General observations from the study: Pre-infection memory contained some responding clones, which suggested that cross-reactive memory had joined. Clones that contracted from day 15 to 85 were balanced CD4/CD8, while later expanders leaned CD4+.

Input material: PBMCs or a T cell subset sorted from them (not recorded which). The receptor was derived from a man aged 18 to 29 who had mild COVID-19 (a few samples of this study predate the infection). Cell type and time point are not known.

The DNA for the CDR3 is TGCGCCAGCAGCCAAGATCCCGTGAACACCGGGGAGCTGTTTTTT. It yields the protein CASSQDPVNTGELFF. The V and J genes are TRBV4-3 and TRBJ2-2; D unclear. Trimming cost V 0 bases and J 1 base, with 6 bases left between them. Germline CDR1 reads LGHNA; CDR2 reads YSLEER. CDR3 length equals 15 residues.